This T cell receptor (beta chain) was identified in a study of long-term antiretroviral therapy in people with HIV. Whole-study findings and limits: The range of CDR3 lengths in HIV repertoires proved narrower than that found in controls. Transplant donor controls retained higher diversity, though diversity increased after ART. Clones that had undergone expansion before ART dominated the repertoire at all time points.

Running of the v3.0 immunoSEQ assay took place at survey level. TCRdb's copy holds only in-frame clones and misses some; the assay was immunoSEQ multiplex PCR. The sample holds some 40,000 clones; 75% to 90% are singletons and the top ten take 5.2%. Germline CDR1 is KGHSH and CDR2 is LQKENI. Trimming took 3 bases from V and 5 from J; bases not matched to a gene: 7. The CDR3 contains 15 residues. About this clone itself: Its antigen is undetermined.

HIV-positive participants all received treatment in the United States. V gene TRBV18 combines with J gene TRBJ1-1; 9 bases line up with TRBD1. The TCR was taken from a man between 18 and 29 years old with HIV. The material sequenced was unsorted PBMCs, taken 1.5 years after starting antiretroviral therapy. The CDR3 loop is CASSPTGQGWTEAFF. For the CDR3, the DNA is TGTGCCAGCTCACCTACAGGACAGGGGTGGACTGAAGCTTTCTTT.